This T cell receptor beta chain derives from a study of cytomegalovirus exposure and HLA in healthy donors. Whole-study context: A previous analysis identified 95 million to 120 million unique TCR beta sequences derived from 180 million or so T cells. Study-level findings and limits: The study flagged roughly 150 TCR beta chains as cytomegalovirus-associated. The classifier, whose performance was assessed in both the original and validation cohorts, reportedly diagnosed cytomegalovirus status with high specificity and sensitivity. Several top significant clusters appeared, in a later analysis, to be linked to common viral pathogens.

Vbeta (60) and Jbeta (13) primers were used in the PCR. The table came from immunoSEQ multiplex PCR; TCRdb's copy has only in-frame clones and leaves some out. Its listing shows 150,000 to 200,000 clones. The CDR3 runs 18 residues. Trimming cost V 2 bases and J 5 bases; bases outside gene matches: 14. From germline, CDR1 is MGHRA and CDR2 YSYEKL. A remark on this clone: Its target is not known.

J is TRBJ1-1 and V is TRBV4-1; 10 nucleotides agree with TRBD1. Sequenced sample: PBMCs. This TCR was sampled from a woman aged 18-35 years in good health and CMV-seropositive. The CDR3 here is CASSQRVMWDRGGTEAFF. The CDR3 region has the DNA TGCGCCAGCAGCCAAAGAGTTATGTGGGACAGGGGAGGAACTGAAGCTTTCTTT.